Here is one T cell receptor (beta chain) with its context. Authors' analysis steps: Nucleated cell number was recorded as an estimate derived from reference gene primer amplification. Method: immunoSEQ multiplex PCR; TCRdb's copy keeps in-frame clones and lacks some. V and J calls and clone size are copied from that table; D and trimming were computed from the DNA. The top ten clones hold more than 1% of a sample with about 86,000 clones, roughly four fifths of them seen once. The CDR3 runs 15 residues. The V segment lost 0 bases and the J segment 9 bases; nucleotides outside the gene matches: 10. Per the germline V gene, CDR1 is LGHDT and CDR2 is YNNKEL (reference sequence). This entry is derived from a study of blood T cell repertoires in COVID-19.

The sample taken for sequencing was peripheral blood. J is TRBJ2-5 and V is TRBV3-1 (or the pseudogene TRBV3-2), with 7 bases fitting TRBD1. The receptor comes from a woman of 80 years or more with acute or convalescent COVID-19. The CDR3 reads CASSQEVQGYGAQYF. The CDR3 nucleotides are TGTGCCAGCAGCCAAGAAGTACAGGGGTACGGGGCCCAGTACTTC.